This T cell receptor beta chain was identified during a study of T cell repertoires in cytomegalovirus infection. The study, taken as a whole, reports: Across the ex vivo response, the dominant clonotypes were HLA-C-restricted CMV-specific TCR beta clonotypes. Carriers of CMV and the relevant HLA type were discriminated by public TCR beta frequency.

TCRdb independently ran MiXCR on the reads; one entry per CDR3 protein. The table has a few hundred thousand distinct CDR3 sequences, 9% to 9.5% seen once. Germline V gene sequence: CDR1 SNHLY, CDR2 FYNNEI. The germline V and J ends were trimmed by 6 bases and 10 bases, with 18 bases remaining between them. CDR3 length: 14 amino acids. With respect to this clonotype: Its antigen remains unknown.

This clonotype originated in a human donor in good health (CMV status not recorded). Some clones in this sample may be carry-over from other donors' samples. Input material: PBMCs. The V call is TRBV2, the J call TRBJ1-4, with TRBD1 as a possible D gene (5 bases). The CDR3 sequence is CASRAGTQEGKLFF. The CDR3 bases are TGTGCCAGCAGAGCCGGGACCCAAGAGGGAAAACTGTTTTTT.